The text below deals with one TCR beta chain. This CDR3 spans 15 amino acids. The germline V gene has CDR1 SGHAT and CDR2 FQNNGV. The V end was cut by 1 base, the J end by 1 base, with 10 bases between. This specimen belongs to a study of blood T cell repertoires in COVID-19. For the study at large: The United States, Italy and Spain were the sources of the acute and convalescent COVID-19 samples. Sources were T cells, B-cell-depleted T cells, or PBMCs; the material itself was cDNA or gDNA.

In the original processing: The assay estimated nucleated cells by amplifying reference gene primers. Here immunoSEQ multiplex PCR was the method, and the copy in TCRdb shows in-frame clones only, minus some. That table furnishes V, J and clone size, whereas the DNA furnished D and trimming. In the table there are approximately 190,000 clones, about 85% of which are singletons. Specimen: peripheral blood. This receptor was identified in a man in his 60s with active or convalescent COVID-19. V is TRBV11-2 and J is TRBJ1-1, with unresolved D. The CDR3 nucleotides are TGTGCCAGCAGCTTAGTCAGTACCCGGAACACTGAAGCTTTCTTT. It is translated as CASSLVSTRNTEAFF.